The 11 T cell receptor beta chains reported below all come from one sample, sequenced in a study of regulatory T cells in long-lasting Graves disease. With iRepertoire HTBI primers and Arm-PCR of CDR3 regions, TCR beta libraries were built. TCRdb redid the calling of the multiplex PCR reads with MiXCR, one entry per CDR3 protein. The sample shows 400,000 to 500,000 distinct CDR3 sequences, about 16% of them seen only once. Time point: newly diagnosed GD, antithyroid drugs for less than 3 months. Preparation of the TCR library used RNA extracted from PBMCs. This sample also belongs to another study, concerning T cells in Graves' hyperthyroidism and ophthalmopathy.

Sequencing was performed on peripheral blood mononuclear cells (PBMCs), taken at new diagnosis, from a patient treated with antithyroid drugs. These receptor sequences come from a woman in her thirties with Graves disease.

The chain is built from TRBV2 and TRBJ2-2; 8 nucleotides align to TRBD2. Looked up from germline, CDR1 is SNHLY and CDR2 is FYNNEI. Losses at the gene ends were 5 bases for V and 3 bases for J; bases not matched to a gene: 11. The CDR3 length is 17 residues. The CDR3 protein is CASSYPPGTRDTGELFF. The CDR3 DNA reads TGTGCCAGCAGTTACCCACCCGGGACTAGAGACACCGGGGAGCTGTTTTTT.

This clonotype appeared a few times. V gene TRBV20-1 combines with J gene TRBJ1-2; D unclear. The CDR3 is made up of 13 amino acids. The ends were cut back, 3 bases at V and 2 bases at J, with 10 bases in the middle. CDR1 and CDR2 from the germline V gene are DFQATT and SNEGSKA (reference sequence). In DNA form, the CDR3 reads TGCAGTGCTAGCATCCAAGCGAACTATGGCTACACCTTC. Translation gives CSASIQANYGYTF.

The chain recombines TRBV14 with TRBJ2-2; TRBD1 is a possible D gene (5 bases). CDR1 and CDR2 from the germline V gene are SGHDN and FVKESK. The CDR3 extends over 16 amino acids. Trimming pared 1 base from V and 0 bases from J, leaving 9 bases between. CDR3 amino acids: CASSQVAGSNTGELFF. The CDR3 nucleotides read TGTGCCAGCAGCCAAGTTGCAGGGTCGAACACCGGGGAGCTGTTTTTT.

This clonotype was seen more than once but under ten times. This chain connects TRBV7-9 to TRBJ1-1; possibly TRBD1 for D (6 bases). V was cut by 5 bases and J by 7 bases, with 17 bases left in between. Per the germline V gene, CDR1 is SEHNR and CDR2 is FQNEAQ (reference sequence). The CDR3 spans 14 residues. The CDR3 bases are TGTGCCAGCAGCCCGGGACAAGGGAGTAGTGAAGCTTTCTTT. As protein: CASSPGQGSSEAFF.

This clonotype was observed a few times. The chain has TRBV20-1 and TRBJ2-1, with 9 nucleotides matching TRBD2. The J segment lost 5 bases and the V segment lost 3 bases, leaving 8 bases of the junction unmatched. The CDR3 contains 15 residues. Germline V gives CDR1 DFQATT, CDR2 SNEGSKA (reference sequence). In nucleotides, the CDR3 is TGCAGTGCTAGTCCCCGACTAGCGGCACACAATGAGCAGTTCTTC. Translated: CSASPRLAAHNEQFF.

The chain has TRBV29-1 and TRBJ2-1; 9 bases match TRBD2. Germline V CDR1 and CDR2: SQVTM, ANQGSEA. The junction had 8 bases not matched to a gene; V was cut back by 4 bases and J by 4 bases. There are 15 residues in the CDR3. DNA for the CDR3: TGCAGCGTTGGGCTAGCGGGACTTTTGTACAATGAGCAGTTCTTC. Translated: CSVGLAGLLYNEQFF.

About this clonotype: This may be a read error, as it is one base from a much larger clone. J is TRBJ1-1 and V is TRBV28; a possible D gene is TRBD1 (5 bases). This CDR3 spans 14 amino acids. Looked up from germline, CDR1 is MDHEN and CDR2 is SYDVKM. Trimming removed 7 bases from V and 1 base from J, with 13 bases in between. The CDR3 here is CASNRGMANTEAFF. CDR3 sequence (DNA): TGTGCCAGCAATCGGGGGATGGCGAACACTGAAGCTTTCTTT.

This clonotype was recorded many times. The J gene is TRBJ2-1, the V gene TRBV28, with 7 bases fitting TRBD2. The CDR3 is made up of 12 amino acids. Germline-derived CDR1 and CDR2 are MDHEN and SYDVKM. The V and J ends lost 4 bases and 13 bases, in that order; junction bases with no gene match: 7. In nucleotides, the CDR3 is TGTGCCAGCAGTTCCTCTAGCGGCGAACAGTTCTTC. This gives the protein CASSSSSGEQFF.

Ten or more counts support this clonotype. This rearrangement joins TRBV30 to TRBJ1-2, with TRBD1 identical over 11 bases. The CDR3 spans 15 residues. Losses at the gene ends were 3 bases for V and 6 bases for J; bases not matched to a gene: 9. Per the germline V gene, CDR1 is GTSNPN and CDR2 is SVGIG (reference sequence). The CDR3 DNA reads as TGTGCCTGGAGGGGAGGACAGGGGGCGTTTCATGGCTACACCTTC. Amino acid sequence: CAWRGGQGAFHGYTF.

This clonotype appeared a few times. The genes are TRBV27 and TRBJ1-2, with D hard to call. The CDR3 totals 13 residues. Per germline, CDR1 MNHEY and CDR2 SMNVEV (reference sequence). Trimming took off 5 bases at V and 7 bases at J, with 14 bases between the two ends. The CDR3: CASSVSSQSGYTF. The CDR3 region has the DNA TGTGCCAGCAGTGTCTCAAGTCAGAGTGGCTACACCTTC.

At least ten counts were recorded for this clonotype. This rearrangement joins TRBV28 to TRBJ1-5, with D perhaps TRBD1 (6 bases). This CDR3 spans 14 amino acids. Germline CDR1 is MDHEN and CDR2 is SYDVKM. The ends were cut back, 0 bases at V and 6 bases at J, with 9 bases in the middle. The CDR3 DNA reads TGTGCCAGCAGTTTATGGGGGGCAGGTCAGCCCCAGCATTTT. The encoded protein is CASSLWGAGQPQHF.